A single sample gave rise to the 18 T cell receptor beta chains below, sequenced in a study of radiation and T cells in renal cell carcinoma (TCRdb year 2020). The sample's time point label, decoded: blood 2 weeks post-SBRT. The treatment or condition label here, explained by the study, means: 15 Gy SBRT to primary tumor, nephrectomy 4 weeks later. Receptor libraries were prepared by the immunoSEQ multiplex PCR assay. TCRdb's version of the immuneACCESS table is confined to in-frame rearrangements and falls short of the full clone set. An unresolved V gene accounts for under half of the shortfall where checked; the remainder is of unknown origin. Here the sample has 70,000 to 100,000 clones; about 86% occur a single time. The top ten clonotypes cover 20% to 25% of the sample. Sequencing was performed on blood, taken from a patient whose treatment included radiotherapy and nephrectomy. These receptors came from a woman in her forties or fifties with renal cell carcinoma.

The chain couples TRBV4-3 to TRBJ2-5; 14 nucleotides align to TRBD2. The CDR3 extends over 18 amino acids. Losses at the gene ends were 3 bases for V and 0 bases for J; bases not matched to a gene: 6. Germline CDR1 and CDR2: LGHNA and YSLEER. The CDR3: CASSQGLAGAGYQETQYF. The DNA for the CDR3 is TGCGCCAGCAGCCAGGGACTAGCGGGAGCGGGGTACCAAGAGACCCAGTACTTC.

Here the CDR3 DNA reads TGTGCCACCCAAGGGCCAGGGGGCGAATGGGGTGAAAAACTGTTTTTT. Its protein is CATQGPGGEWGEKLFF. The chain carries TRBV28 and TRBJ1-4; 8 nucleotides line up with TRBD1. V lost 10 bases to trimming and J lost 7 bases; unmatched junction nucleotides: 17. The CDR3 extends over 16 amino acids. Germline CDR1 reads MDHEN; CDR2 reads SYDVKM.

The chain carries TRBV2 and TRBJ2-5; 7 nucleotides line up with TRBD2. CDR1 SNHLY and CDR2 FYNNEI come from the germline V gene. The CDR3 runs to 13 residues. The V gene end was trimmed by 6 bases and the J gene end by 4 bases; junction bases not matched to a gene: 5. The CDR3 sequence is CASSRGDGETQYF. The CDR3 DNA sequence: TGTGCCAGCAGCCGGGGGGACGGAGAGACCCAGTACTTC.

The V and J genes are TRBV28 and TRBJ1-1; D is perhaps TRBD1 (5 bases). This CDR3 spans 13 amino acids. Germline CDR1 and CDR2: MDHEN and SYDVKM. V was cut by 9 bases and J by 7 bases, with 18 bases left in between. The CDR3 DNA follows: TGTGCCAGTGGGGCCGGGGGTAGAAATGAAGCTTTCTTT. This sequence encodes CASGAGGRNEAFF.

The chain carries TRBV28 and TRBJ1-1, with 7 bases aligning to TRBD1. Germline V gene lookup returns CDR1 MDHEN and CDR2 SYDVKM. The CDR3 totals 14 residues. Trimming took 6 bases from V and 5 from J; bases not matched to a gene: 9. This CDR3 reads CASRPTGKSTEAFF. For the CDR3, the DNA is TGTGCCAGCAGACCGACAGGGAAATCGACTGAAGCTTTCTTT.

The CDR3 DNA follows: TGTGCCAGCTCTCAGAACACGGAAATCTCTGGGGCCAACGTCCTGACTTTC. The encoded protein is CASSQNTEISGANVLTF. V and J are TRBV18 and TRBJ2-6; no definite D call. The CDR3 extends over 17 amino acids. V was clipped by 6 bases and J by 0 bases, with 15 bases between them. The germline CDR1 and CDR2 sequences are KGHSH and LQKENI.

V and J are TRBV19 and TRBJ2-1, with D possibly TRBD1 on 5 matching bases. This CDR3 has 13 amino acids. CDR1 and CDR2 from the germline V gene are LNHDA and SQIVND (reference sequence). V was trimmed by 1 base and J by 8 bases, leaving 9 bases between them. The CDR3 here is CASSIVSRDEQFF. The CDR3 bases are TGTGCCAGTAGTATAGTTTCCAGGGATGAGCAGTTCTTC.

This chain joins TRBV7-2 and TRBJ1-2; 8 bases fit TRBD1. The CDR3 totals 14 residues. With 5 bases clipped from V and 8 bases from J, the junction kept 10 bases outside the gene matches. Germline V gene data show CDR1 as SGHTA and CDR2 as FQGNSA. This CDR3 is CASSAQGALTGYTF. DNA for the CDR3: TGTGCCAGCAGCGCCCAGGGGGCGCTTACCGGCTACACCTTC.

This clone has just one count. The V gene is TRBV6-1, the J gene TRBJ2-1; perhaps TRBD1 as D (6 bases). CDR1 and CDR2 (germline): MNHNS, SASEGT. This CDR3 spans 14 amino acids. V lost 3 bases and J 8 bases, leaving 14 bases between the germline ends. The chain's CDR3 is CASSENRDIYEQFF. The CDR3, as DNA: TGTGCCAGCAGTGAGAACCGGGACATCTATGAGCAGTTCTTC.

The chain combines TRBV7-8 with TRBJ1-2; D is ambiguous. Trimming shortened V by 1 base and J by 6 bases, and 9 bases separated the two germline ends. The CDR3 sequence is 13 residues long. Germline V lookup: CDR1 SGHVS, CDR2 FQNEAQ. The CDR3 region has the DNA TGTGCCAGCAGCTTAGTGAGGGCGGATGGCTACACCTTC. This codes for CASSLVRADGYTF.

This clone was counted once. The rearrangement uses TRBV7-8 and TRBJ1-6; D gene uncertain. V was pared by 7 bases and J by 7 bases, with 14 bases between. The CDR3 length is 14 residues. Per the germline V gene, CDR1 is SGHVS and CDR2 is FQNEAQ. This CDR3 is CASTSARGNSPLHF. CDR3 nucleotides: TGTGCCAGCACTTCCGCGAGAGGGAATTCACCCCTCCACTTT.

This clone was seen a few times. The chain is built from TRBV19 and TRBJ1-5; no clear D gene. Germline values: CDR1 LNHDA, CDR2 SQIVND (reference sequence). The CDR3 totals 14 residues. V shed 1 base and J shed 5 bases, with 9 bases lying between them. The CDR3, as DNA: TGTGCCAGTAGTATAGCCCTTTGGGATCAGCCCCAGCATTTT. Its protein product is CASSIALWDQPQHF.

For the CDR3, the DNA is TGTGCCAGCAGCTACAACCCGGGACCAGAAGGGGAGACCCAGTACTTC. Protein sequence: CASSYNPGPEGETQYF. The chain is built from TRBV7-2 and TRBJ2-5; D tentatively fits TRBD1 or TRBD2 (5 bases each). Germline V gene sequence: CDR1 SGHTA, CDR2 FQGNSA. The CDR3 runs 16 residues. V was pared by 4 bases and J by 5 bases, with 20 bases between.

The V call is TRBV7-9, the J call TRBJ2-6; D is unclear. V lost 4 bases and J 7 bases, leaving 5 bases between the germline ends. CDR1 is SEHNR and CDR2 is FQNEAQ in the germline V gene (reference sequence). The CDR3 extends over 12 amino acids. As DNA, the CDR3 is TGTGCCAGCAGCTCAGTAGCCAACGTCCTGACTTTC. Translating it yields CASSSVANVLTF.

The CDR3 sequence is CASSRIPGARSYEQYF. DNA of the CDR3: TGTGCCAGCAGCCGCATCCCAGGCGCGCGGTCCTACGAGCAGTACTTC. The rearrangement uses TRBV27 and TRBJ2-7, with unresolved D. This CDR3 is built from 16 residues. Trimming left V 6 bases short and J 1 base short, with 19 bases between. CDR1 MNHEY and CDR2 SMNVEV come from the germline V gene (reference sequence).

The J gene is TRBJ1-4, the V gene TRBV29-1; D ambiguous. Trimming pared 4 bases from V and 8 bases from J, leaving 8 bases between. CDR1 is SQVTM and CDR2 is ANQGSEA in the germline V gene. CDR3 length: 11 residues. As DNA, the CDR3 is TGCAGCGTTGTAGTCGGGGAAAAACTGTTTTTT. Translating gives CSVVVGEKLFF.

This sequence joins TRBV9 and TRBJ2-1; 9 nucleotides match TRBD1. V was clipped by 1 base and J by 0 bases; unmatched bases: 8. The CDR3 has 18 amino acids. In germline, CDR1 is SGDLS, CDR2 YYNGEE. CDR3 residues: CASSVRDRVLISYNEQFF. In nucleotides, the CDR3 is TGTGCCAGCAGCGTAAGGGACAGGGTCTTGATCTCCTACAATGAGCAGTTCTTC.

The J gene is TRBJ2-3, the V gene TRBV23-1; 11 bases match TRBD1. TRBV23-1 is recorded as an ORF, its role being uncertain. CDR3 length: 16 residues. After removal of 3 bases from V and 3 bases from J, the junction contained 5 bases not matched to a gene. The CDR3 sequence is CASSHFRDRGTDTQYF. The DNA for the CDR3 is TGCGCCAGCAGTCATTTTCGGGACAGGGGGACAGATACGCAGTATTTT.